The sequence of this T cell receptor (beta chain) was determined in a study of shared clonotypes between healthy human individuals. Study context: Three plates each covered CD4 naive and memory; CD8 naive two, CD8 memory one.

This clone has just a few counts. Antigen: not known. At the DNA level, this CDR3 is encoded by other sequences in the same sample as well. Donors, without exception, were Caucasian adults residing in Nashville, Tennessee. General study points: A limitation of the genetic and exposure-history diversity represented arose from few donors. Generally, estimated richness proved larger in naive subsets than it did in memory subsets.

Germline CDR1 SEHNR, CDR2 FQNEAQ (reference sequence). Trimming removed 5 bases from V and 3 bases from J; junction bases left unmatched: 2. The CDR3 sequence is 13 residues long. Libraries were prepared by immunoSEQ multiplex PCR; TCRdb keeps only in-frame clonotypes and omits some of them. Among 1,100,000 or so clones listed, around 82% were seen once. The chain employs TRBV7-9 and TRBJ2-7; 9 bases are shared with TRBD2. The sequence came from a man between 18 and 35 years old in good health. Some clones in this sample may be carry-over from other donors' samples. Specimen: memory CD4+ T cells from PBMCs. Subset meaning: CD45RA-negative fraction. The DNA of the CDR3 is TGTGCCAGCAGCCTACTAGCGGGCTACGAGCAGTACTTC. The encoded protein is CASSLLAGYEQYF.